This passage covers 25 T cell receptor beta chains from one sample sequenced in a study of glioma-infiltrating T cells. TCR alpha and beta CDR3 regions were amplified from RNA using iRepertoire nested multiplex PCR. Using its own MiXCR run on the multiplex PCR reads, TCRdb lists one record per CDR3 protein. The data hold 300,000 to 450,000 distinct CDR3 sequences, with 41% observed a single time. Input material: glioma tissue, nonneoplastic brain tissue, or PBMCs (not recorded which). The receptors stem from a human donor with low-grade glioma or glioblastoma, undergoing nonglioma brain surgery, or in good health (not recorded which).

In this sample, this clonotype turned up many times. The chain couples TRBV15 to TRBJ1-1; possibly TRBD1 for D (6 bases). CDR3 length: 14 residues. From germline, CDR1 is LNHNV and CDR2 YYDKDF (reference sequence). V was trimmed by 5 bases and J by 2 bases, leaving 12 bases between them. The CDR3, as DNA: TGTGCCACCAGCTCCAGGGGAAGAAACACTGAAGCTTTCTTT. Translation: CATSSRGRNTEAFF.

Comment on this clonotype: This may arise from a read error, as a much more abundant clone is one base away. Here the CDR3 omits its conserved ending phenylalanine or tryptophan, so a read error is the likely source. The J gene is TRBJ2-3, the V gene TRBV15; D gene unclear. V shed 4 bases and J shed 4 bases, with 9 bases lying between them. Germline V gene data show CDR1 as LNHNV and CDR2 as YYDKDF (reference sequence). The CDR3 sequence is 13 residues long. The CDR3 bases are TGTGCCACCAGCATGGACCGCCCAGATACGCAGTATCTT. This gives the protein CATSMDRPDTQYL.

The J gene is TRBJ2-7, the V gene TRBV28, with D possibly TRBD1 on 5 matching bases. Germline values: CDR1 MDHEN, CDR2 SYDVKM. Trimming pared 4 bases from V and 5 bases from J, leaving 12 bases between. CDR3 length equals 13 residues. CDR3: CASSWGEDDEQYF. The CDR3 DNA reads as TGTGCCAGCAGTTGGGGCGAGGATGACGAGCAGTACTTC.

Written as DNA, the CDR3 is TGTGCCAGCAGTGACTCTACGGGGGGTGAGCAGTTCTTC. Its protein is CASSDSTGGEQFF. The rearrangement joins TRBV6-4 to TRBJ2-1; 7 bases fit TRBD2. There are 13 residues in the CDR3. V lost 0 bases, J lost 9 bases, and 2 bases stayed unmatched. From germline, CDR1 is MRHNA and CDR2 SNTAGT.

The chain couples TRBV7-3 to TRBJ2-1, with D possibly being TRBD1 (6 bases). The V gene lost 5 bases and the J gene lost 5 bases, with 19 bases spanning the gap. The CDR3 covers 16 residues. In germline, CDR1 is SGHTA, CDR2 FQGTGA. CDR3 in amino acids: CASSRPRGIGDNEQFF. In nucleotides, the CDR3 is TGTGCCAGCAGCCGACCGAGGGGGATAGGGGACAATGAGCAGTTCTTC.

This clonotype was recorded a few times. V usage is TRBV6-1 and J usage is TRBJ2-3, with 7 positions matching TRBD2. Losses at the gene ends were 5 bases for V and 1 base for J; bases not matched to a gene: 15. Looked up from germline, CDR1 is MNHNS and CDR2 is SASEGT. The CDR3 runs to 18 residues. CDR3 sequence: CASSCLRRLALRTDTQYF. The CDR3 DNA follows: TGTGCCAGCAGTTGCTTGCGTCGACTAGCCCTACGCACAGATACGCAGTATTTT.

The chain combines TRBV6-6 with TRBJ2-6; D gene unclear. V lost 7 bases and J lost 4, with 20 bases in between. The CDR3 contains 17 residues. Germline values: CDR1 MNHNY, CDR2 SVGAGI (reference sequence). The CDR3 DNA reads TGTGCCAGCACCGCTCGGGCCCGGTGGGCGGGGGCCAACGTCCTGACTTTC. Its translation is CASTARARWAGANVLTF.

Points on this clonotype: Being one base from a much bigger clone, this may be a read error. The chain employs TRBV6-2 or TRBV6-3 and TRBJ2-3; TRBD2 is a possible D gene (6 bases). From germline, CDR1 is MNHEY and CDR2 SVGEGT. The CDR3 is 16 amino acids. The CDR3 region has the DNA TGTGCCAGCAGTTACACCAGGCGGGACCTTGGGGATACGCGGTATTTT. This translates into CASSYTRRDLGDTRYF.

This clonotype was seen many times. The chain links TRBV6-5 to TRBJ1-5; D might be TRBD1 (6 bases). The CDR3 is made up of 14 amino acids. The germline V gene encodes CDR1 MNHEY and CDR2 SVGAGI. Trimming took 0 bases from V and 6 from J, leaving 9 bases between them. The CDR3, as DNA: TGTGCCAGCAGTTACTCCAGGGGAGGTCAGCCCCAGCATTTT. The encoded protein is CASSYSRGGQPQHF.

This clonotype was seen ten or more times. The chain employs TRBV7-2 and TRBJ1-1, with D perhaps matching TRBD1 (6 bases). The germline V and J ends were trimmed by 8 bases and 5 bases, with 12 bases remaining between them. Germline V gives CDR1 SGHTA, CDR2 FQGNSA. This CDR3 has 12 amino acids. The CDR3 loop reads CASGHRETEAFF. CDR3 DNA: TGTGCCAGCGGCCACAGGGAGACTGAAGCTTTCTTT.

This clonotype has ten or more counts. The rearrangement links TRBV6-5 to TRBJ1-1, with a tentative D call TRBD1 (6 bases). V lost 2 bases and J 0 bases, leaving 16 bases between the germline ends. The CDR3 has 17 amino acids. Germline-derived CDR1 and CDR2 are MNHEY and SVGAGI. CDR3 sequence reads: CASSYEGTGRMNTEAFF. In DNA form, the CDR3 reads TGTGCCAGCAGTTACGAAGGCACAGGGAGGATGAACACTGAAGCTTTCTTT.

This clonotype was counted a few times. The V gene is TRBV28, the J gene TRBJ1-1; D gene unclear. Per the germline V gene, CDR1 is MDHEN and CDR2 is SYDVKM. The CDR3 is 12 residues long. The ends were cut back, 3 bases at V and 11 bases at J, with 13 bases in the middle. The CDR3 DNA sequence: TGTGCCAGCAGTTTTTCAGTAAGGAGGGCTTTCTTT. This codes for CASSFSVRRAFF. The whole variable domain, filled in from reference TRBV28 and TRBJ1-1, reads DVKVTQSSRYLVKRTGEKVFLECVQDMDHENMFWYRQDPGLGLRLIYFSYDVKMKEKGDIPEGYSVSREKKERFSLILESASTNQTSMYLCASSFSVRRAFFGQGTRLTVV.

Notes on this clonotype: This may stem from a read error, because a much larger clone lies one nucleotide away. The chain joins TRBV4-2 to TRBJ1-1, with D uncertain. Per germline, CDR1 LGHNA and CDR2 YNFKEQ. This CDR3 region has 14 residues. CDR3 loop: CASSQEGESTEALF. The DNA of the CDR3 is TGTGCCAGCAGCCAAGAAGGTGAGAGCACTGAAGCTTTGTTT.

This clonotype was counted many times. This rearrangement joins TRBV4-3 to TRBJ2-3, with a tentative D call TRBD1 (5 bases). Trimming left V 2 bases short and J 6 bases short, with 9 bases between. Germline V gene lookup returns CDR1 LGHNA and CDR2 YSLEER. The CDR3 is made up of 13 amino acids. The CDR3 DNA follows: TGCGCCAGCAGCCAAACCCCAGGGGATACGCAGTATTTT. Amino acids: CASSQTPGDTQYF.

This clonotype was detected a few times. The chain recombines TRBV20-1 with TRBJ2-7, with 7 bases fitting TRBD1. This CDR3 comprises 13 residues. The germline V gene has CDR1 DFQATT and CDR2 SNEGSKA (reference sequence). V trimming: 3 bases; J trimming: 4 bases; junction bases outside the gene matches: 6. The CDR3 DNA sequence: TGCAGTGCTAGGGACGGGGACAGATACGAGCAGTACTTC. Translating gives CSARDGDRYEQYF.

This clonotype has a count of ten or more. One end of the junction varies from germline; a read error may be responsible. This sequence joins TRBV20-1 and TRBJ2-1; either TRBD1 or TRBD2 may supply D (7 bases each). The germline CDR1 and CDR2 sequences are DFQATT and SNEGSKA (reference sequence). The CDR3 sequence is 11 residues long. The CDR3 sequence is CSARDRAGGVF. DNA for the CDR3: TGCAGTGCTAGAGATCGGGCAGGGGGGGTCTTC.

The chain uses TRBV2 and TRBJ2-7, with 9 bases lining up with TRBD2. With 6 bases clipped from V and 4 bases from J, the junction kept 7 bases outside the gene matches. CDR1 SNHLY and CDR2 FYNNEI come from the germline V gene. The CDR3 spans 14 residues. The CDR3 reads CASRSTSGGYEQYF. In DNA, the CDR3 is TGTGCCAGCAGGTCGACTAGCGGTGGGTACGAGCAGTACTTC.

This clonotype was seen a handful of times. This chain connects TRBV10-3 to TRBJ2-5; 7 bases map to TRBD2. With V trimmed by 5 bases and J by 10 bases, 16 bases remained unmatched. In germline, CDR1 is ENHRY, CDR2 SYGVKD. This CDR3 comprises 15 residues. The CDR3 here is CAISPSGLSLRGQYF. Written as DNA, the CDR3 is TGTGCCATCAGTCCCTCGGGACTATCTTTACGGGGCCAGTACTTC.

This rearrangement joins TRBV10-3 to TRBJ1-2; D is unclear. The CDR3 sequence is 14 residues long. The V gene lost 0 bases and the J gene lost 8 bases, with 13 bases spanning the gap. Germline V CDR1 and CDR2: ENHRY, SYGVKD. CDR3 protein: CAISESEWGGGYTF. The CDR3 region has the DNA TGTGCCATCAGTGAGTCGGAATGGGGAGGCGGCTACACCTTC.

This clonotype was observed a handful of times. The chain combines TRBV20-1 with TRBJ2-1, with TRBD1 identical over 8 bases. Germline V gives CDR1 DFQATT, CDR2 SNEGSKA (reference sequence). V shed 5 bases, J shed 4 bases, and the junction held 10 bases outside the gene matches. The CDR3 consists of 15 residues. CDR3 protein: CSALQGQGLYNEQFF. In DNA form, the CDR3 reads TGCAGTGCTCTACAAGGACAGGGTTTATACAATGAGCAGTTCTTC.

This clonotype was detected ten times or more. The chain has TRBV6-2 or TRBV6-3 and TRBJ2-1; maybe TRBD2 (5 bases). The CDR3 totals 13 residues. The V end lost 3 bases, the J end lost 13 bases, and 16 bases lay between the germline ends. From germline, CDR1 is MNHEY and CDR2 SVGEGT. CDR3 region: CASSYGPAGVQFF. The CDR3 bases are TGTGCCAGCAGTTATGGACCCGCGGGCGTCCAGTTCTTC.

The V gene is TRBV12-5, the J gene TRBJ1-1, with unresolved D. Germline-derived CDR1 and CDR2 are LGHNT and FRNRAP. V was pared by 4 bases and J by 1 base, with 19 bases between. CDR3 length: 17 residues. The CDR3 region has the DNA TGTGCTAGTGGTTCCGTTCTAGGCAAGACACAGAACACTGAAGCTTTCTTT. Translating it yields CASGSVLGKTQNTEAFF.

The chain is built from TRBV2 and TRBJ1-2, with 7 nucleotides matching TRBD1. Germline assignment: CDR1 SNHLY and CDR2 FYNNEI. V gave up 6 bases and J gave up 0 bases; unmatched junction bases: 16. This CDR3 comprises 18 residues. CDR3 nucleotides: TGTGCCAGCAGCCCACCCCAAAACTACAGGGGCGCTAACTATGGCTACACCTTC. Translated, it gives CASSPPQNYRGANYGYTF. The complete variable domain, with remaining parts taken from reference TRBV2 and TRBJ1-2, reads EPEVTQTPSHQVTQMGQEVILRCVPISNHLYFYWYRQILGQKVEFLVSFYNNEISEKSEIFDDQFSVERPDGSNFTLKIRSTKLEDSAMYFCASSPPQNYRGANYGYTFGSGTRLTVV.

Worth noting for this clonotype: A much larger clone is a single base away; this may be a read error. The CDR3 DNA reads TGTGCCAGCAGTTACTCTAGGGGGTGGGAGCGGTACTTC. Protein sequence: CASSYSRGWERYF. The chain couples TRBV6-6 to TRBJ2-7; maybe TRBD1 (6 bases). This CDR3 contains 13 residues. Germline CDR1 and CDR2: MNHNY and SVGAGI (reference sequence).

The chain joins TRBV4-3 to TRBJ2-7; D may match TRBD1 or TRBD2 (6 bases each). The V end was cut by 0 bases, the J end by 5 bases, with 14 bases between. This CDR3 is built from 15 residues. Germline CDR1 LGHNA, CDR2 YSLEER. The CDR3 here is CASSQEDGGPDEQYF. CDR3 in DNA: TGCGCCAGCAGCCAAGAGGACGGGGGCCCGGACGAGCAGTACTTC.